These 32 T cell receptor beta chains were all obtained from the same sample, sequenced in a study of blood T cell repertoires in COVID-19. Using immunoSEQ multiplex PCR, the repertoire was profiled, and TCRdb retains in-frame clones only, with some absent. In the table there are approximately 470,000 clones, approximately 86% of which are singletons. Sequenced material: PBMCs or T cells enriched from blood (not recorded which). These receptors were collected from a young woman who had recovered from COVID-19.

A few counts support this clone. The chain uses TRBV7-9 and TRBJ1-3; 8 positions match TRBD1. This CDR3 has 15 residues. CDR1 and CDR2 (germline): SEHNR, FQNEAQ (reference sequence). Trimming took 2 bases from V and 4 from J; bases not matched to a gene: 4. In nucleotides, the CDR3 is TGTGCCAGCAGCTTACAGGGGGCGCCCGGAAACACCATATATTTT. Translating it yields CASSLQGAPGNTIYF.

The sample holds a few counts of this clone. Other DNA sequences in this specimen translate into the identical CDR3. V gene TRBV5-1 combines with J gene TRBJ2-7, with D possibly TRBD2 on 5 matching bases. V dropped 2 bases and J dropped 0 bases, with 6 bases sitting between them. The CDR3 is made up of 13 amino acids. The germline V gene encodes CDR1 SGHRS and CDR2 YFSETQ. DNA of the CDR3: TGCGCCAGCAGCTTAGGGAGCTCCTACGAGCAGTACTTC. This translates into CASSLGSSYEQYF.

This clone was seen a few times. The rearrangement uses TRBV7-9 and TRBJ2-2; D remains ambiguous. This CDR3 has 14 residues. Germline V gene data show CDR1 as SEHNR and CDR2 as FQNEAQ (reference sequence). Trimming stripped 1 base from V and 3 bases from J, with 6 bases between. For the CDR3, the DNA is TGTGCCAGCAGCTTAGGTCTCCACACCGGGGAGCTGTTTTTT. Translated, it gives CASSLGLHTGELFF.

The rearrangement joins TRBV7-9 to TRBJ1-2; 7 bases align to TRBD1. V lost 5 bases, J lost 3 bases, and 15 bases stayed unmatched. The CDR3 is made up of 17 amino acids. Germline V gives CDR1 SEHNR, CDR2 FQNEAQ (reference sequence). The CDR3 DNA follows: TGTGCCAGCAGCGAAGTTGCCCGACAGGGAAATCACTATGGCTACACCTTC. The encoded protein is CASSEVARQGNHYGYTF. Variable domain in full (rest from reference TRBV7-9 and TRBJ1-2): DTGVSQNPRHKITKRGQNVTFRCDPISEHNRLYWYRQTLGQGPEFLTYFQNEAQLEKSRLLSDRFSAERPKGSFSTLEIQRTEQGDSAMYLCASSEVARQGNHYGYTFGSGTRLTVV.

As regards this clone: This specimen includes other DNA sequences encoding the same CDR3. The CDR3 reads CAWRRGGYGYTF. The CDR3 coding sequence is TGTGCCTGGAGGAGAGGGGGATATGGCTACACCTTC. The chain is built from TRBV30 and TRBJ1-2; tentatively, D is TRBD1 (6 bases). The length of the CDR3 is 12 residues. The ends were cut back, 3 bases at V and 5 bases at J, with 10 bases in the middle. Germline loops: CDR1 GTSNPN, CDR2 SVGIG (reference sequence). The full variable domain, with the rest looked up from reference TRBV30 and TRBJ1-2, is SQTIHQWPATLVQPVGSPLSLECTVEGTSNPNLYWYRQAAGRGLQLLFYSVGIGQISSEVPQNLSASRPQDRQFILSSKKLLLSDSGFYLCAWRRGGYGYTFGSGTRLTVV.

This clone was counted once. The V call is TRBV19, the J call TRBJ2-5, with D hard to call. The CDR3 spans 15 residues. CDR1 and CDR2 (germline): LNHDA, SQIVND (reference sequence). V lost 0 bases and J 2 bases, leaving 10 bases between the germline ends. The CDR3 reads CASSIDTDIQETQYF. CDR3 nucleotide sequence: TGTGCCAGTAGTATAGATACAGATATACAAGAGACCCAGTACTTC.

This clone appeared a few times. The chain joins TRBV10-1 to TRBJ2-2, with D uncertain. V shed 10 bases and J shed 6 bases, with 9 bases lying between them. Germline-derived CDR1 and CDR2 are WNHNN and SYGVQD (reference sequence). The CDR3 is made up of 11 amino acids. The CDR3: CATAGSGELFF. In DNA form, the CDR3 reads TGCGCCACCGCCGGGTCCGGGGAGCTGTTTTTT.

The chain uses TRBV5-5 and TRBJ2-1; possibly TRBD1 for D (6 bases). The germline gives CDR1 SGHKS, CDR2 YYEKEE (reference sequence). Between the trimmed V and J ends, which lost 4 bases and 2 bases, there was a span of 13 bases. The CDR3 spans 15 residues. CDR3 loop: CASSRPGVTYNEQFF. CDR3 coding DNA: TGTGCCAGCAGCCGCCCAGGGGTAACCTACAATGAGCAGTTCTTC.

This clone has only one observation. This sequence joins TRBV9 and TRBJ2-5; D gene uncertain. CDR1 and CDR2 from the germline V gene are SGDLS and YYNGEE. Trimming took 4 bases from V and 5 from J, leaving 21 bases between them. This CDR3 is 16 amino acids long. The chain's CDR3 is CASSPEPVSSWETQYF. The CDR3 bases are TGTGCCAGCAGCCCGGAGCCGGTCTCCTCCTGGGAGACCCAGTACTTC.

In its sample, this clone was seen a few times. CDR3 sequence (DNA): TGTGCCAGCAGCCGGACAGTAGAAAAACTGTTTTTT. It codes for CASSRTVEKLFF. This chain links TRBV14 with TRBJ1-4, with TRBD1 as a possible D gene (6 bases). CDR1 and CDR2 (germline): SGHDN, FVKESK. Trimming left V 4 bases short and J 8 bases short, with 8 bases between. CDR3 length equals 12 residues.

This clone appeared a single time. The rearrangement uses TRBV29-1 and TRBJ1-1, with D tentatively TRBD1 (5 bases). V was clipped by 1 base and J by 1 base, with 7 bases between them. Germline V gene data show CDR1 as SQVTM and CDR2 as ANQGSEA. CDR3 size: 13 residues. The CDR3 region is CSVEVQGNTEAFF. The DNA of the CDR3 is TGCAGCGTTGAAGTTCAGGGGAACACTGAAGCTTTCTTT.

The chain recombines TRBV29-1 with TRBJ2-7, with 11 bases that match TRBD1. With V trimmed by 4 bases and J by 12 bases, 8 bases remained unmatched. Germline V CDR1 and CDR2: SQVTM, ANQGSEA. CDR3 length: 12 amino acids. CDR3 in amino acids: CSVAGTGGAAYF. CDR3 DNA sequence: TGCAGCGTTGCCGGGACAGGGGGAGCAGCGTACTTC.

The chain carries TRBV28 and TRBJ2-7; D is unclear. V dropped 8 bases and J dropped 7 bases, with 9 bases sitting between them. CDR1 is MDHEN, CDR2 SYDVKM, per germline. The CDR3 has 10 residues. The CDR3 spells CASSLSEQYF. The CDR3 nucleotides are TGTGCCAGCTCGCTTAGTGAGCAGTACTTC.

The rearrangement joins TRBV12-3 or TRBV12-4 to TRBJ1-1; tentative D call: TRBD1 (5 bases). V was cut by 2 bases and J by 4 bases, with 8 bases left in between. CDR3 length: 13 amino acids. For the CDR3, the DNA is TGTGCCAGCAGTTTATCGGGGGGCACTGAAGCTTTCTTT. Its protein is CASSLSGGTEAFF.

The chain's CDR3 is CASSLDRGGGGYTF. In DNA, the CDR3 is TGTGCCAGCAGCTTGGATAGGGGGGGAGGAGGCTACACCTTC. The V and J genes are TRBV5-4 and TRBJ1-2; perhaps TRBD1 as D (6 bases). The CDR3 spans 14 residues. V lost 0 bases to trimming and J lost 8 bases, with 14 bases between them. Germline loops: CDR1 SGHNT, CDR2 YYREEE (reference sequence).

The rearrangement uses TRBV6-5 and TRBJ2-7; D might be TRBD2 (5 bases). CDR3 length: 14 residues. From germline, CDR1 is MNHEY and CDR2 SVGAGI. Trimming removed 7 bases at V and 0 bases at J, with 13 bases between. The CDR3, as DNA: TGTGCCAGCACCCGGACGGGGATCTCCTACGAGCAGTACTTC. It yields the protein CASTRTGISYEQYF.

The rearrangement links TRBV10-3 to TRBJ1-2; unclear D gene. Germline CDR1 reads ENHRY; CDR2 reads SYGVKD. Between the trimmed V and J ends, which lost 8 bases and 4 bases, there was a span of 17 bases. The CDR3 contains 14 residues. The CDR3 DNA follows: TGTGCCATCTGGAGAGAAGGTAGCGCCTATGGCTACACCTTC. Protein product: CAIWREGSAYGYTF.

The chain uses TRBV6-5 and TRBJ1-5; perhaps TRBD1 as D (6 bases). Germline CDR1 and CDR2: MNHEY and SVGAGI. This CDR3 has 16 amino acids. V shed 0 bases and J shed 7 bases, with 16 bases lying between them. The CDR3 coding sequence is TGTGCCAGCAGTTACTCGGACCTGGGGGCGGACCAGCCCCAGCATTTT. Its protein product is CASSYSDLGADQPQHF.

This chain connects TRBV5-6 to TRBJ2-7; 9 nucleotides line up with TRBD2. Germline V lookup: CDR1 SGHDT, CDR2 YYEEEE. This CDR3 is 18 amino acids long. V dropped 4 bases and J dropped 1; count of bases not matched to a gene: 15. The CDR3 is CASSPGGAGLAGSYEQYF. CDR3 DNA: TGTGCCAGCAGCCCTGGGGGGGCAGGCCTAGCGGGGTCCTACGAGCAGTACTTC.

The V gene is TRBV19, the J gene TRBJ1-1; 7 positions match TRBD1. The CDR3 runs 13 residues. The V gene end was trimmed by 4 bases and the J gene end by 6 bases; junction bases not matched to a gene: 5. CDR1 is LNHDA and CDR2 is SQIVND in the germline V gene (reference sequence). For the CDR3, the DNA is TGTGCCAGTAGTACAACAGGGGACTCTGAAGCTTTCTTT. It translates to CASSTTGDSEAFF.

The chain carries TRBV4-2 and TRBJ1-3; TRBD1 might be the D (5 bases). The CDR3 extends over 16 amino acids. The V and J ends lost 6 bases and 0 bases respectively, with 15 bases between them. Germline assignment: CDR1 LGHNA and CDR2 YNFKEQ. The CDR3 reads CASRSGGDASGNTIYF. CDR3 in DNA: TGTGCCAGCAGGTCCGGGGGGGACGCCTCTGGAAACACCATATATTTT.

The chain recombines TRBV5-5 with TRBJ2-7, with 7 bases aligning to TRBD2. The CDR3 contains 18 residues. CDR1 and CDR2 from the germline V gene are SGHKS and YYEKEE (reference sequence). The J segment lost 10 bases and the V segment lost 4 bases, leaving 26 bases of the junction unmatched. The CDR3: CASSRDYTIAYEWAEQYF. CDR3 DNA sequence: TGTGCCAGCAGCCGGGACTATACTATCGCCTACGAGTGGGCGGAACAGTACTTC. Combining the CDR3 with reference TRBV5-5 and TRBJ2-7 gives the whole variable domain DAGVTQSPTHLIKTRGQQVTLRCSPISGHKSVSWYQQVLGQGPQFIFQYYEKEERGRGNFPDRFSARQFPNYSSELNVNALLLGDSALYLCASSRDYTIAYEWAEQYFGPGTRLTVT.

The chain joins TRBV28 to TRBJ2-3, with 7 bases fitting TRBD2. With V trimmed by 6 bases and J by 2 bases, 8 bases remained unmatched. The CDR3 runs 15 residues. Germline values: CDR1 MDHEN, CDR2 SYDVKM. DNA of the CDR3: TGTGCCAGCAGCCAAACGGGGACTACCACAGATACGCAGTATTTT. This encodes CASSQTGTTTDTQYF.

The chain uses TRBV19 and TRBJ2-5; 12 bases fit TRBD2. Germline values: CDR1 LNHDA, CDR2 SQIVND (reference sequence). This CDR3 is built from 16 residues. The V segment lost 3 bases and the J segment 3 bases; nucleotides outside the gene matches: 5. The CDR3 DNA is TGTGCCAGTAGTATTCCTCGGACTAGCGGGGAAGAGACCCAGTACTTC. Amino acid sequence: CASSIPRTSGEETQYF.

In DNA, the CDR3 is TGTGCCAGTAGTCCTTACCAGGGCCATCTCCAAGAGACCCAGTACTTC. The encoded protein is CASSPYQGHLQETQYF. The chain carries TRBV19 and TRBJ2-5; TRBD1 is a possible D gene (5 bases). The germline V gene encodes CDR1 LNHDA and CDR2 SQIVND (reference sequence). V gave up 5 bases and J gave up 1 base, with 17 bases separating them. The CDR3 loop spans 16 amino acids.

V is TRBV30 and J is TRBJ2-7; D possibly corresponds to TRBD1 (6 bases). Germline values: CDR1 GTSNPN, CDR2 SVGIG (reference sequence). The V end was cut by 2 bases, the J end by 7 bases, with 12 bases between. The CDR3 spans 12 residues. The CDR3 here is CAWSITGPEQYF. CDR3 DNA: TGTGCCTGGAGTATTACAGGGCCTGAGCAGTACTTC.

The V call is TRBV15, the J call TRBJ1-1; TRBD1 matches 7 bases. The CDR3 covers 16 residues. CDR1 is LNHNV and CDR2 is YYDKDF in the germline V gene (reference sequence). With 3 bases clipped from V and 5 bases from J, the junction kept 12 bases outside the gene matches. CDR3 sequence: CATSSPTRGRLTEAFF. DNA for the CDR3: TGTGCCACCAGCAGCCCGACCAGGGGGAGGCTGACTGAAGCTTTCTTT.

This chain links TRBV7-9 with TRBJ2-1, with 7 bases lining up with TRBD2. CDR3 size: 16 residues. CDR1 and CDR2 from the germline V gene are SEHNR and FQNEAQ (reference sequence). After removal of 6 bases from V and 4 bases from J, the junction contained 12 bases not matched to a gene. The CDR3 coding sequence is TGTGCCAGCAGTCCGGCCTTGGGAGGGAGTTACAATGAGCAGTTCTTC. Protein: CASSPALGGSYNEQFF.

The J gene is TRBJ1-2, the V gene TRBV18, with a possible D match to TRBD1 (5 bases). Germline lookup yields CDR1 KGHSH and CDR2 LQKENI. The CDR3 loop spans 15 amino acids. The V end lost 3 bases, the J end lost 0 bases, and 11 bases lay between the germline ends. This CDR3 reads CASSPLDNANYGYTF. The DNA for the CDR3 is TGTGCCAGCTCACCGTTGGACAACGCTAACTATGGCTACACCTTC.

The V call is TRBV15, the J call TRBJ2-7; TRBD1 aligns across 9 bases. The V gene end was trimmed by 0 bases and the J gene end by 5 bases; junction bases not matched to a gene: 8. The CDR3 runs to 16 residues. Germline assignment: CDR1 LNHNV and CDR2 YYDKDF (reference sequence). The CDR3 nucleotides are TGTGCCACCAGCAGAGATCTCGGGACAGGGAGCCACGAGCAGTACTTC. Translation gives CATSRDLGTGSHEQYF.

The rearrangement links TRBV3-1 (or the pseudogene TRBV3-2) to TRBJ2-5; D may be TRBD2 (6 bases). There are 14 residues in the CDR3. Germline CDR1 is LGHDT and CDR2 is YNNKEL (reference sequence). V lost 0 bases and J lost 5, with 10 bases in between. CDR3 nucleotide sequence: TGTGCCAGCAGCCAAGATACACGGGGGGAGACCCAGTACTTC. This translates into CASSQDTRGETQYF.

The genes are TRBV28 and TRBJ2-5; 7 nucleotides match TRBD1. The CDR3 totals 15 residues. Losses at the gene ends were 4 bases for V and 3 bases for J; bases not matched to a gene: 8. Germline assignment: CDR1 MDHEN and CDR2 SYDVKM. CDR3 loop: CASSSPGTVEETQYF. In DNA form, the CDR3 reads TGTGCCAGCAGTTCACCGGGGACAGTAGAAGAGACCCAGTACTTC.